One and the same sample provided the 3 T cell receptor beta chains below, sequenced in a study of OX40 agonist ivuxolimab in advanced cancers. Generated by immunoSEQ multiplex PCR, the TCRdb table keeps only in-frame clones and is missing some. Altogether tens of thousands of clones are present, 80% to 90% being singletons, with the ten largest covering around 33%. Specimen: CD4+ or CD8+ T cells sorted from blood, collected in a trial of the OX40 agonist ivuxolimab. The receptors were sampled from an adult with an advanced solid tumor such as melanoma, head and neck, liver or kidney cancer.

This chain connects TRBV4-1 to TRBJ2-3, with 8 bases lining up with TRBD1. CDR1 and CDR2 from the germline V gene are MGHRA and YSYEKL. The CDR3 consists of 15 residues. V lost 6 bases and J lost 1; bases outside the gene matches: 6. The CDR3 region has the DNA TGCGCCAGCAGAACACAGACAGGGGGCACAGATACGCAGTATTTT. It codes for CASRTQTGGTDTQYF.

The V call is TRBV27, the J call TRBJ2-1, with D tentatively TRBD2 (6 bases). CDR1 and CDR2 from the germline V gene are MNHEY and SMNVEV (reference sequence). With 4 bases removed from V and 2 bases from J, the gap between germline ends came to 12 bases. CDR3 size: 15 residues. The CDR3 sequence: CASSSGGGTYNEQFF. The CDR3 DNA is TGTGCCAGCAGTTCCGGAGGCGGGACCTACAATGAGCAGTTCTTC.

V usage is TRBV18 and J usage is TRBJ2-2, with D possibly being TRBD2 (6 bases). Trimming shortened V by 1 base and J by 6 bases, and 12 bases separated the two germline ends. Germline V gene sequence: CDR1 KGHSH, CDR2 LQKENI. CDR3 length: 15 residues. CDR3 nucleotide sequence: TGTGCCAGCTCACCACGGGGGGTCGGCGCCGGGGAGCTGTTTTTT. Protein sequence: CASSPRGVGAGELFF. The variable domain in full, with the rest retrieved from reference TRBV18 and TRBJ2-2, is NAGVMQNPRHLVRRRGQEARLRCSPMKGHSHVYWYRQLPEEGLKFMVYLQKENIIDESGMPKERFSAEFPKEGPSILRIQQVVRGDSAAYFCASSPRGVGAGELFFGEGSRLTVL.